This TCR beta chain was identified in a study of T cells in localized non-small cell lung cancer. Study-level results: A raised T cell density in blood coincided with lengthier overall survival. It remains possible that heterogeneity exists, since only one tumor region was sequenced. Across samples, adjacent lung featured a median roughly 62 of the top 100 tumor clones. T cell clonality was highest in uninvolved adjacent lung, above tumor.

The method was immunoSEQ multiplex PCR; TCRdb's version includes in-frame clones alone and lacks a portion of them. Seen here are some 1,300 clones, approximately 30% observed once, and the top ten hold around 12%. The CDR3 extends over 13 amino acids. Germline V gene sequence: CDR1 SQVTM, CDR2 ANQGSEA. J was trimmed by 8 bases and V by 6 bases; bases with no gene match: 9. About this clone itself: Its antigen is undetermined.

The rearrangement joins TRBV29-1 to TRBJ2-1; 8 nucleotides line up with TRBD1. The receptor was isolated from a male donor older than 55 with stage I squamous cell lung carcinoma. The sample was normal lung tissue next to the tumor, taken before any cancer treatment. The CDR3 sequence is CSVTLHRGDEQFF. As DNA, the CDR3 is TGCAGCGTGACCCTTCACAGGGGGGATGAGCAGTTCTTC.